One and the same sample provided the 12 T cell receptor beta chains below, sequenced in a study of blood T cell repertoires in COVID-19 (TCRdb year 2020). Library method: the immunoSEQ multiplex PCR assay. TCRdb's version of the immuneACCESS table is confined to in-frame rearrangements and falls short of the full clone set. An unresolved V gene accounts for under half of the shortfall where checked; the remainder is of unknown origin. The sample profile shows nearly 250,000 clones; approximately 90% of them were found once. 0.87% of the sample comes from the top ten. Specimen: PBMCs or T cells enriched from blood (not recorded which). These TCRs come from a man in his fifties who had been exposed to COVID-19.

A word on this clone: One junction end does not reproduce the germline sequence, and a read error may be involved. This rearrangement joins TRBV7-9 to TRBJ2-1, with a tentative D call TRBD2 (5 bases). Germline CDR1 SEHNR, CDR2 FQNEAQ (reference sequence). The CDR3 has 13 amino acids. CDR3 loop: CASSPFDYDEQFF. The CDR3 region has the DNA TGTGCCAGCAGCCCCTTCGACTACGATGAGCAGTTCTTC.

The chain joins TRBV7-3 to TRBJ2-3; D call uncertain. The CDR3 has 13 amino acids. V was trimmed by 1 base and J by 6 bases, leaving 8 bases between them. Germline loops: CDR1 SGHTA, CDR2 FQGTGA. The CDR3 sequence is CASSLNVVDTQYF. DNA for the CDR3: TGTGCCAGCAGCTTAAATGTCGTGGATACGCAGTATTTT.

This clone was recorded once. The chain recombines TRBV27 with TRBJ1-2; TRBD1 agrees at 8 bases. The CDR3 loop spans 17 amino acids. Germline V CDR1 and CDR2: MNHEY, SMNVEV (reference sequence). With 3 bases clipped from V and 3 bases from J, the junction kept 12 bases outside the gene matches. CDR3 residues: CASSFLNPRTGYYGYTF. The CDR3 DNA sequence: TGTGCCAGCAGTTTCCTGAACCCGCGGACAGGGTACTATGGCTACACCTTC.

V gene TRBV19 combines with J gene TRBJ1-5; no firm D call. The CDR3 is 16 residues long. V was trimmed by 3 bases and J by 7 bases, leaving 19 bases between them. Looked up from germline, CDR1 is LNHDA and CDR2 is SQIVND (reference sequence). Here the CDR3 reads CASSIPGIGGGQPQHF. The CDR3 nucleotides are TGTGCCAGTAGTATTCCGGGGATAGGAGGTGGACAGCCCCAGCATTTT.

This chain links TRBV5-6 with TRBJ2-7; D gene unclear. Germline V gives CDR1 SGHDT, CDR2 YYEEEE. The CDR3 is 13 residues long. Trimming took 3 bases from V and 3 from J, leaving 10 bases between them. The CDR3 region is CASSSSYLYEQYF. The DNA of the CDR3 is TGTGCCAGCAGCTCCTCCTATCTCTACGAGCAGTACTTC.

This clone was seen once. The chain has TRBV28 and TRBJ1-2; TRBD1 might be the D (5 bases). Trimming removed 3 bases from V and 3 bases from J, with 17 bases in between. Germline V CDR1 and CDR2: MDHEN, SYDVKM. The CDR3 runs 16 residues. In nucleotides, the CDR3 is TGTGCCAGCAGTTTGGGTTTTCCAGGGATCGACTATGGCTACACCTTC. Protein product: CASSLGFPGIDYGYTF.

The gene calls are TRBV6-5 and TRBJ1-1; perhaps TRBD1 as D (6 bases). The V end was cut by 7 bases, the J end by 1 base, with 10 bases between. The CDR3 has 13 residues. CDR1 is MNHEY, CDR2 SVGAGI, per germline. CDR3 protein: CASIGQPNTEAFF. CDR3 in DNA: TGTGCCAGCATAGGACAGCCGAACACTGAAGCTTTCTTT.

This chain links TRBV5-1 with TRBJ1-4; D may be TRBD1 (6 bases). The CDR3 has 15 residues. The germline V gene encodes CDR1 SGHRS and CDR2 YFSETQ. The V end was cut by 2 bases, the J end by 3 bases, with 11 bases between. CDR3 in amino acids: CASSFRQGPNEKLFF. The CDR3 bases are TGCGCCAGCAGCTTCAGGCAGGGGCCTAATGAAAAACTGTTTTTT.

This sequence joins TRBV18 and TRBJ1-2, with 8 bases fitting TRBD1. Losses at the gene ends were 2 bases for V and 4 bases for J; bases not matched to a gene: 6. The length of the CDR3 is 15 residues. Germline V lookup: CDR1 KGHSH, CDR2 LQKENI. DNA of the CDR3: TGTGCCAGCTCACCATCGGCAGGGGGCAGCTATGGCTACACCTTC. It translates to CASSPSAGGSYGYTF.

The sample holds a few counts of this clone. The chain recombines TRBV4-1 with TRBJ2-3; D remains unclear. Germline CDR1 reads MGHRA; CDR2 reads YSYEKL. The CDR3 runs to 16 residues. Trimming cost V 2 bases and J 2 bases, with 14 bases left between them. The CDR3 loop is CASSQLLRKTTDTQYF. CDR3 nucleotide sequence: TGCGCCAGCAGCCAACTCTTGCGGAAAACCACAGATACGCAGTATTTT.

Turning to this clone: Other DNA sequences of this sample code for an identical CDR3. The rearrangement uses TRBV5-1 and TRBJ1-4; 7 positions match TRBD1. With V trimmed by 0 bases and J by 5 bases, 1 base remained unmatched. Germline loops: CDR1 SGHRS, CDR2 YFSETQ. The CDR3 is made up of 14 amino acids. The CDR3 loop is CASSLGQGNEKLFF. The CDR3 region has the DNA TGCGCCAGCAGCTTGGGACAGGGCAATGAAAAACTGTTTTTT.

The V call is TRBV20-1, the J call TRBJ1-2; possibly TRBD1 for D (5 bases). V lost 3 bases and J 4 bases, leaving 15 bases between the germline ends. This CDR3 spans 14 amino acids. Germline V gives CDR1 DFQATT, CDR2 SNEGSKA (reference sequence). In DNA form, the CDR3 reads TGCAGTGCTAGTGCAAGGGGCGCATCCTATGGCTACACCTTC. This gives the protein CSASARGASYGYTF.